This T cell receptor (beta chain) appears in the sequencing data of a study of long-term antiretroviral therapy in people with HIV. Study results and caveats: Narrower CDR3 length ranges marked HIV repertoires relative to controls. Patients on ART gained diversity, which nonetheless stayed below transplant donor controls.

Each HIV-infected participant was given treatment in the United States. Remarks on this clone: What it binds is unknown.

At survey level, the immunoSEQ assay was run in its v3.0 version. Per-sample sequencing targets were about 40,000-55,000 T-cell genomes. Measured with immunoSEQ multiplex PCR; TCRdb has only the in-frame clones, and not every one. The sample records 15,000 to 20,000 clones, roughly nine tenths being singletons. Sequences were derived from unsorted PBMCs, sampled 3 years after starting antiretroviral therapy. This TCR was recovered from a man aged 45-60 years with HIV.

The CDR3 spells CASSEGEGYTF. The CDR3 DNA follows: TGTGCCAGCAGTGAAGGTGAGGGCTACACCTTC. J is TRBJ1-2 and V is TRBV6-1; D not certain. V was pared by 1 base and J by 8 bases, with 5 bases between. CDR3 length equals 11 residues. Germline values: CDR1 MNHNS, CDR2 SASEGT.